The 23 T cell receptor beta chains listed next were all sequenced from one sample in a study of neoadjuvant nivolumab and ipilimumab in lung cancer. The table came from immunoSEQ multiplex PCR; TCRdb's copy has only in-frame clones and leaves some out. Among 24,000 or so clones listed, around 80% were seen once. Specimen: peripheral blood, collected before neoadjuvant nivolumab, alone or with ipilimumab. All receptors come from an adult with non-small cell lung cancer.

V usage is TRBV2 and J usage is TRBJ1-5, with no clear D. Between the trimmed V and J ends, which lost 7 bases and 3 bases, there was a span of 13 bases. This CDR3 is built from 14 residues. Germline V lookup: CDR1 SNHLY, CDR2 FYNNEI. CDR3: CASTSGLSNQPQHF. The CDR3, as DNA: TGTGCCAGCACTTCAGGACTTTCCAATCAGCCCCAGCATTTT.

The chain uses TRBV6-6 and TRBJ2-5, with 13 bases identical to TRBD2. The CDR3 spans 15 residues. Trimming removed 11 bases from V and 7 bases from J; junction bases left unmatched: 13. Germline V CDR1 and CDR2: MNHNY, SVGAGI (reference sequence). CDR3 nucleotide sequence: TGTGCCCGGGAGCCCGTGGGACTAGCGGGGAGGACCCAGTACTTC. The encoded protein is CAREPVGLAGRTQYF.

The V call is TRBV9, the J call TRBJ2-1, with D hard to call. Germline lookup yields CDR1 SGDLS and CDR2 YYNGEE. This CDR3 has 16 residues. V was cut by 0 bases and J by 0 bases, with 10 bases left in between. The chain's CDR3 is CASSVDNWSSYNEQFF. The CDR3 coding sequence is TGTGCCAGCAGCGTAGACAACTGGAGCTCCTACAATGAGCAGTTCTTC.

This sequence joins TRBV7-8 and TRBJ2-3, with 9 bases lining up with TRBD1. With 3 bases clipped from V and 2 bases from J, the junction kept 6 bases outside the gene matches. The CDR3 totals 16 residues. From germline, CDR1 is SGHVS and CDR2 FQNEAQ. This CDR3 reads CASSLLQGAVTDTQYF. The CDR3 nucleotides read TGTGCCAGCAGCTTGCTACAGGGGGCGGTCACAGATACGCAGTATTTT. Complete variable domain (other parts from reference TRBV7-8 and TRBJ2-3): GAGVSQSPRYKVAKRGQDVALRCDPISGHVSLFWYQQALGQGPEFLTYFQNEAQLDKSGLPSDRFFAERPEGSVSTLKIQRTQQEDSAVYLCASSLLQGAVTDTQYFGPGTRLTVL.

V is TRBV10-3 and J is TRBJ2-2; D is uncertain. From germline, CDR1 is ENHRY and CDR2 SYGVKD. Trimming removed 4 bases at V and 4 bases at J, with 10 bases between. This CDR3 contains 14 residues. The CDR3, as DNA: TGTGCCATCAGTGGTCCTACCCTCACCGGGGAGCTGTTTTTT. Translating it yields CAISGPTLTGELFF.

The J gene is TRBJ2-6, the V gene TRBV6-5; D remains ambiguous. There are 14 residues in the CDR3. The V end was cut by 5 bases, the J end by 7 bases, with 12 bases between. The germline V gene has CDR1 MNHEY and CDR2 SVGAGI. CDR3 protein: CASSPDSPANVLTF. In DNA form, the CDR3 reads TGTGCCAGCAGTCCCGATTCACCCGCCAACGTCCTGACTTTC.

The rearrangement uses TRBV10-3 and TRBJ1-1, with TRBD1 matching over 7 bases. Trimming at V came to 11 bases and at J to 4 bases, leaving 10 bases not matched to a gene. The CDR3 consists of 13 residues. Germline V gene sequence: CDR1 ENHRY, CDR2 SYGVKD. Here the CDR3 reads CAAEGEGATEAFF. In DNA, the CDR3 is TGTGCCGCCGAGGGAGAGGGGGCCACTGAAGCTTTCTTT.

The CDR3 is CASAYGGTQYF. CDR3 sequence (DNA): TGTGCCAGCGCCTACGGGGGCACGCAGTATTTT. The chain recombines TRBV6-5 with TRBJ2-3; either TRBD1 or TRBD2 may fit D (6 bases each). The CDR3 sequence is 11 residues long. V was pared by 8 bases and J by 9 bases, with 12 bases between. Germline V gene lookup returns CDR1 MNHEY and CDR2 SVGAGI.

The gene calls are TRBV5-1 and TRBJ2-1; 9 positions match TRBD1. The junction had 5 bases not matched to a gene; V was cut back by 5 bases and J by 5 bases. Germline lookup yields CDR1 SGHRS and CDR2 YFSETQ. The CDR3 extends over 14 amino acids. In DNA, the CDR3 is TGCGCCAGCAGGCCCGGGACAGGGAACAATGAGCAGTTCTTC. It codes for CASRPGTGNNEQFF.

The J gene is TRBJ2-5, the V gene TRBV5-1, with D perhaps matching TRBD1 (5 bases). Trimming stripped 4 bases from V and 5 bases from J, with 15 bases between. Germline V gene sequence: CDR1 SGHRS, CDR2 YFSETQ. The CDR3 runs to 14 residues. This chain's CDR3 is CASSGIDRFETQYF. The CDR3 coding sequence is TGCGCCAGCAGCGGAATTGACAGATTTGAGACCCAGTACTTC.

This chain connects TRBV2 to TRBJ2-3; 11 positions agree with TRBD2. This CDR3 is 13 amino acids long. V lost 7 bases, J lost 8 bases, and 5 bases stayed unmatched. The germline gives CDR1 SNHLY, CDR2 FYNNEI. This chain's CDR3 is CASKLAGAGTQYF. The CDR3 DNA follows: TGTGCCAGCAAACTAGCGGGGGCAGGTACGCAGTATTTT. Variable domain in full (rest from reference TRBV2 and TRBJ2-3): EPEVTQTPSHQVTQMGQEVILRCVPISNHLYFYWYRQILGQKVEFLVSFYNNEISEKSEIFDDQFSVERPDGSNFTLKIRSTKLEDSAMYFCASKLAGAGTQYFGPGTRLTVL.

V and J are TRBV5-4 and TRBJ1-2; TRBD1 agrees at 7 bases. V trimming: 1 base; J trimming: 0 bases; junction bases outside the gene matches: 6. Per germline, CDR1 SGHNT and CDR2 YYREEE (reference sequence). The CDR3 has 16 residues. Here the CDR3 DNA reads TGTGCCAGCAGCTTGTCTTCGGACAGGACTAACTATGGCTACACCTTC. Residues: CASSLSSDRTNYGYTF.

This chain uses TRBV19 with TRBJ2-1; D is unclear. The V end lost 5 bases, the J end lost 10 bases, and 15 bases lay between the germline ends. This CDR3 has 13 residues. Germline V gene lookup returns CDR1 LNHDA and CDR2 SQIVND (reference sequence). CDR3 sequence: CASSSPGRYEQFF. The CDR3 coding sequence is TGTGCCAGTAGTTCCCCCGGGCGCTACGAGCAGTTCTTC.

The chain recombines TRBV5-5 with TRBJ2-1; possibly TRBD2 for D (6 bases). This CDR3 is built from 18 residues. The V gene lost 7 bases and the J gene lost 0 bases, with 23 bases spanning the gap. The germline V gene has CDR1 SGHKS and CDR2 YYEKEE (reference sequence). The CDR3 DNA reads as TGTGCCAGCGTCCTTTATCCGGGACTCCAAAGCTCCTACAATGAGCAGTTCTTC. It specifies CASVLYPGLQSSYNEQFF.

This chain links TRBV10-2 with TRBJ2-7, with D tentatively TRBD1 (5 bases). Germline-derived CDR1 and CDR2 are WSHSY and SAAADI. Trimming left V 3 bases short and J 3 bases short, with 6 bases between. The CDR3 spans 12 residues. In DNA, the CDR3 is TGCGCCAGCAGTGAACAGGTCTACGAGCAGTACTTC. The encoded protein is CASSEQVYEQYF.

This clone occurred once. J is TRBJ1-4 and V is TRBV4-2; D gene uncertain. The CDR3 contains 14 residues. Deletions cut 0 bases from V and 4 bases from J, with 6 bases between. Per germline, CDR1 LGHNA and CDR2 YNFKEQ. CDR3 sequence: CASSQEGFNEKLFF. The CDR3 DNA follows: TGTGCCAGCAGCCAAGAGGGCTTTAATGAAAAACTGTTTTTT.

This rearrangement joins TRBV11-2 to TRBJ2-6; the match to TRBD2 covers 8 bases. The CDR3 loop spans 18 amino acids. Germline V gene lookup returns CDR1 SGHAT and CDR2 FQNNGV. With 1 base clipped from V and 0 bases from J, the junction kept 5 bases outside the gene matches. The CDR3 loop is CASSLASGLASGANVLTF. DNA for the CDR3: TGTGCCAGCAGCTTAGCCTCTGGACTAGCCTCTGGGGCCAACGTCCTGACTTTC.

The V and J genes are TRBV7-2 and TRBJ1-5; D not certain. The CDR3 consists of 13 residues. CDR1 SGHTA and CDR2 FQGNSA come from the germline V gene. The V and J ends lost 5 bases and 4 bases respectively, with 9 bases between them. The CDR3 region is CASSQDRNQPQHF. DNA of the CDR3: TGTGCCAGCAGCCAGGACCGAAATCAGCCCCAGCATTTT.

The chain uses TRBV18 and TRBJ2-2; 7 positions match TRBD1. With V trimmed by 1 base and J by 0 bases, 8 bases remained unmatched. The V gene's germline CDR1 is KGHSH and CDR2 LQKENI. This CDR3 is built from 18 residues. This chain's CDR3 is CASSPLRTGASNTGELFF. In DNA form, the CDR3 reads TGTGCCAGCTCACCACTCCGGACAGGAGCCTCGAACACCGGGGAGCTGTTTTTT.

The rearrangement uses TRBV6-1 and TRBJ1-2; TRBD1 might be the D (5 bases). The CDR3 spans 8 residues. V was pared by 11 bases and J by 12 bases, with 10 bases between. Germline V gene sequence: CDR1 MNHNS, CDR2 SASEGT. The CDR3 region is CAAKGNTF. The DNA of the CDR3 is TGTGCCGCCAAGGGGAACACCTTC.

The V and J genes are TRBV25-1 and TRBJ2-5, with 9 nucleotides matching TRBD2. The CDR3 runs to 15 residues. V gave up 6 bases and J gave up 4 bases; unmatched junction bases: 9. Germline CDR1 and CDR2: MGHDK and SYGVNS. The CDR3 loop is CASSSRGGASETQYF. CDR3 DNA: TGTGCCAGCAGCTCGCGCGGGGGGGCATCAGAGACCCAGTACTTC.

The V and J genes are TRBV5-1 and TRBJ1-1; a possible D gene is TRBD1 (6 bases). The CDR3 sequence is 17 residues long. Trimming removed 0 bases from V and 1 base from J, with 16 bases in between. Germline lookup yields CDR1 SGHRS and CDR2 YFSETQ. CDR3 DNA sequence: TGCGCCAGCAGCTTGGCCCCCTGGACAGCATCGAACACTGAAGCTTTCTTT. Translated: CASSLAPWTASNTEAFF.

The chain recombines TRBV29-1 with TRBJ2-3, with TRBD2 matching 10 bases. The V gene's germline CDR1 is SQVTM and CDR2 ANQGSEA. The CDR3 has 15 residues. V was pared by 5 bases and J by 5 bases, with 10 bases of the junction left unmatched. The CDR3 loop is CSVRGAQRGGDTQYF. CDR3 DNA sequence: TGCAGCGTTAGAGGGGCCCAGCGGGGGGGAGATACGCAGTATTTT.